This record concerns one T cell receptor beta chain sequence. Its antigen is not identified. Sequenced by immunoSEQ multiplex PCR; TCRdb stores in-frame clones only, minus some. The table shows around 78,000 clones, with roughly 90% occurring only once. The record originates from a study of T cell responses to AZD1222 COVID-19 vaccine. Study conclusions and caveats: Only five to seven AZD1222 recipients were seropositive at baseline.

The CDR3 is 13 amino acids. The trim removed 5 bases at V and 9 bases at J, leaving 5 bases unmatched. This TCR came from an adult in good health. The rearrangement uses TRBV12-3 or TRBV12-4 and TRBJ2-1, with 9 bases that match TRBD1. The source material was peripheral blood, sampled on day 0 of MenACWY control vaccination. CDR3 nucleotide sequence: TGTGCCAGCAGTACCCGGACAGGGGTTGAGCAGTTCTTC. Amino acid sequence: CASSTRTGVEQFF.